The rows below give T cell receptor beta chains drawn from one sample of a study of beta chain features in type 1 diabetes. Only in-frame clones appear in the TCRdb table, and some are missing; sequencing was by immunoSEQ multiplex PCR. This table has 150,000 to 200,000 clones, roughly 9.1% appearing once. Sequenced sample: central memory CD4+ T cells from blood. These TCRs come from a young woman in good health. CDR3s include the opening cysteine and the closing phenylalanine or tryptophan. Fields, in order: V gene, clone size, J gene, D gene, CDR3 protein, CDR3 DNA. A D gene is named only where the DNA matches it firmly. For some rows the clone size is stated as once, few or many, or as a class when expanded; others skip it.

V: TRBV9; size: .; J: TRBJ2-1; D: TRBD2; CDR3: CASSVVPSGSANEQFF; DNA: TGTGCCAGCAGCGTAGTTCCTAGCGGCTCGGCCAATGAGCAGTTCTTC
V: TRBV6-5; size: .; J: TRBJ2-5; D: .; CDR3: CASTRARGETQYF; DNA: TGTGCCAGCACGCGGGCGCGAGGGGAGACCCAGTACTTC
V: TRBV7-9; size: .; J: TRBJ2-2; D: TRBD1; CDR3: CASSLSLSTGSNTGELFF; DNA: TGTGCCAGCAGCTTATCTTTATCGACAGGGTCGAACACCGGGGAGCTGTTTTTT
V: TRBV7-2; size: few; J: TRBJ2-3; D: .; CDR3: CASEPGGTDTQYF; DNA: TGTGCCAGCGAGCCAGGGGGGACAGATACGCAGTATTTT
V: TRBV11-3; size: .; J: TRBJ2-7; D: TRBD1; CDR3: CASSLNRGASEQYF; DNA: TGTGCCAGCAGCTTAAACAGGGGGGCGTCCGAGCAGTACTTC
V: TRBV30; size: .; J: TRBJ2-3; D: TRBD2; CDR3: CAWSVNLAGAYTQYF; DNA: TGTGCCTGGAGTGTAAATCTAGCGGGGGCATATACGCAGTATTTT
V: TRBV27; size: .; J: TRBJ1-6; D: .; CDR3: CASSSVYSPLHF; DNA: TGTGCCAGCAGTTCCGTCTATTCACCCCTCCACTTT
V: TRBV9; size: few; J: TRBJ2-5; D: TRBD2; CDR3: CASSVGGGNQETQYF; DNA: TGTGCCAGCAGCGTCGGCGGGGGGAACCAAGAGACCCAGTACTTC
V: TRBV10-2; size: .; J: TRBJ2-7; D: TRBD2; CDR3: CASSLLREAPPYEQYF; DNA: TGCGCCAGCAGTCTTTTGCGGGAGGCCCCCCCCTACGAGCAGTACTTC
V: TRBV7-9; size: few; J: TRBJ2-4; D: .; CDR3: CASSQADILAKNIQYF; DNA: TGTGCCAGCAGCCAAGCTGACATCCTAGCCAAAAACATTCAGTACTTC
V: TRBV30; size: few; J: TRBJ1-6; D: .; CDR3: CAWRPSPRSSLHF; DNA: TGTGCCTGGAGACCGTCGCCGAGGAGTTCCCTCCACTTT
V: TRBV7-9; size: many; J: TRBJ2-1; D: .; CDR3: CASSLTEEQFF; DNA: TGTGCCAGCAGCTTAACCGAGGAGCAGTTCTTC
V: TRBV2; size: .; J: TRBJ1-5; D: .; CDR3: CASSESSSNQPQHF; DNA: TGTGCCAGCAGTGAAAGCTCTAGCAATCAGCCCCAGCATTTT
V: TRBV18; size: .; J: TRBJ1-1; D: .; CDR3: CASSALQDTEAFF; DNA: TGTGCCAGCTCAGCCTTACAAGACACTGAAGCTTTCTTT
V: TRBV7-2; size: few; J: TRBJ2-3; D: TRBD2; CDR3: CASRLRGGGASDTQYF; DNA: TGTGCCAGCAGGTTACGGGGCGGGGGGGCGTCAGATACGCAGTATTTT
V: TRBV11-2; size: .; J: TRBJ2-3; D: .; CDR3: CASSQVGMGTDTQYF; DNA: TGTGCCAGCAGCCAGGTTGGCATGGGCACAGATACGCAGTATTTT
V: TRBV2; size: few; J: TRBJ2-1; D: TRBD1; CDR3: CATLGQGVGNEQFF; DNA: TGTGCCACTCTGGGACAGGGGGTTGGGAATGAGCAGTTCTTC
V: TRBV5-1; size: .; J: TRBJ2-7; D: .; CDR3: CASAPGTYSYEQYF; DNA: TGCGCCAGCGCTCCCGGGACATACTCCTACGAGCAGTACTTC
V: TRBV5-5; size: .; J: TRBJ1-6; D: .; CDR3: CASSTPDSPLHF; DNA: TGTGCCAGCAGCACCCCGGATTCACCCCTCCACTTT
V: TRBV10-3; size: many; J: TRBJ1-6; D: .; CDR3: CAQAGPNSPLHF; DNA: TGTGCCCAGGCAGGGCCTAATTCACCCCTCCACTTT
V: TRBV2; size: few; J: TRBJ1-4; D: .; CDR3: CASSEGGHNEKLFF; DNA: TGTGCCAGCAGTGAGGGAGGGCATAATGAAAAACTGTTTTTT
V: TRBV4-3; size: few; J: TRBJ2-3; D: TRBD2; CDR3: CASSQVASGRTDTQYF; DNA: TGCGCCAGCAGCCAAGTCGCGAGCGGGAGAACAGATACGCAGTATTTT
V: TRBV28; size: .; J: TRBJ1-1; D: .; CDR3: CASSFTSNRIFNTEAFF; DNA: TGTGCCAGCAGTTTCACTTCCAACCGCATATTTAACACTGAAGCTTTCTTT
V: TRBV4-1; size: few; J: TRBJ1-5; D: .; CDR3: CASSHKGGGDNQPQHF; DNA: TGCGCCAGCAGCCACAAGGGAGGGGGGGACAATCAGCCCCAGCATTTT
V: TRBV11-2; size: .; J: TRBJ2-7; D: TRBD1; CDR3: CASSLRGDRDSEQYF; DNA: TGTGCCAGCAGCTTACGGGGGGACAGGGATAGCGAGCAGTACTTC
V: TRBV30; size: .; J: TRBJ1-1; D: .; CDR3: CAWSVGDIRPEAFF; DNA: TGTGCCTGGAGTGTTGGGGACATACGCCCTGAAGCTTTCTTT
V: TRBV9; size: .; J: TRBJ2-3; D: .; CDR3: CASSVMFADTQYF; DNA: TGTGCCAGCAGCGTAATGTTCGCAGATACGCAGTATTTT
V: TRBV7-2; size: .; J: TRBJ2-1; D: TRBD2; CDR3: CASSRASGRGGGNEQFF; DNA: TGTGCCAGCAGCCGAGCTAGCGGGAGGGGGGGAGGCAATGAGCAGTTCTTC
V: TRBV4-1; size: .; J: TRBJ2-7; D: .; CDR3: CASSQEEDSSREQYF; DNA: TGCGCCAGCAGCCAAGAGGAGGACAGCTCCCGCGAGCAGTACTTC
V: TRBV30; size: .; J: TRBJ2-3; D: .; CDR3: CASAPGDTQYF; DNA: TGTGCCTCCGCCCCGGGGGATACGCAGTATTTT
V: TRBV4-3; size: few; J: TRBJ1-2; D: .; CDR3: CASSQAFFGQSYGYTF; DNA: TGCGCCAGCAGCCAAGCATTCTTCGGACAGAGCTATGGCTACACCTTC
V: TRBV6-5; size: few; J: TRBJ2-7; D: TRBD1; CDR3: CASRTDRAYEQYF; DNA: TGTGCCAGCAGAACGGACAGGGCTTACGAGCAGTACTTC
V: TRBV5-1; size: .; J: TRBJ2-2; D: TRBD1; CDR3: CASSLIGTGVTGELFF; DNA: TGCGCCAGCAGCTTGATTGGGACAGGAGTCACCGGGGAGCTGTTTTTT
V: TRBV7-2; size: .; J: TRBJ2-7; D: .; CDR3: CASSLEHSFSYEQYF; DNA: TGTGCCAGCAGCTTAGAACATTCCTTCTCCTACGAGCAGTACTTC
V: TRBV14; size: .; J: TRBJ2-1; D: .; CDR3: CASSQVGVGQFF; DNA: TGTGCCAGCAGCCAAGTGGGCGTCGGGCAGTTCTTC
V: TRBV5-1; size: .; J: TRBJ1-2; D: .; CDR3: CASSSSGALNYGYTF; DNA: TGCGCCAGCAGCTCTTCTGGGGCCCTGAACTATGGCTACACCTTC
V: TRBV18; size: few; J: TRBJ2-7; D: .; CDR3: CASSPGALREQYF; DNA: TGTGCCAGCTCGCCAGGGGCCTTGAGGGAGCAGTACTTC
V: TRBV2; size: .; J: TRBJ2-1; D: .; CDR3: CASSKNNEQFF; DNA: TGTGCCAGCAGCAAAAACAATGAGCAGTTCTTC
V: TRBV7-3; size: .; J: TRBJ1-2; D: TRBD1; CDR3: CASSRDRANYGYTF; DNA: TGTGCCAGCAGCCGGGACAGAGCTAACTATGGCTACACCTTC
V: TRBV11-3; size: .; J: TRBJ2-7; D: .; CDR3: CASSLGGQSNYEQYF; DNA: TGTGCCAGCAGCTTGGGGGGACAGTCCAACTACGAGCAGTACTTC
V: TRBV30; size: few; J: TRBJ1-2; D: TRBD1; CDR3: CAWSGGQVIDGYTF; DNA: TGTGCCTGGAGTGGAGGACAGGTGATTGATGGCTACACCTTC
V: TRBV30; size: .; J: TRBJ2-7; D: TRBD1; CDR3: CAWRGPGQGSEQYF; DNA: TGTGCCTGGAGAGGACCGGGACAGGGAAGCGAGCAGTACTTC
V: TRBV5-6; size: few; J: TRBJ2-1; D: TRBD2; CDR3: CASSFLDGGATYNEQFF; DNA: TGTGCCAGCAGCTTTCTTGACGGGGGGGCCACCTACAATGAGCAGTTCTTC
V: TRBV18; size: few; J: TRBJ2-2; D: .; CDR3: CASSPPNGGGSTGELFF; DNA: TGTGCCAGCTCACCACCTAATGGAGGGGGCTCGACCGGGGAGCTGTTTTTT
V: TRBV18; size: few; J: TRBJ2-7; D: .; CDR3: CASSPSANSYEQYF; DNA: TGTGCCAGCTCGCCTAGCGCCAACTCCTACGAGCAGTACTTC
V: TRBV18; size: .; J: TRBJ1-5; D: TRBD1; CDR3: CASSPDRENGPQHF; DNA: TGTGCCAGCTCACCCGACAGGGAAAATGGGCCCCAGCATTTT
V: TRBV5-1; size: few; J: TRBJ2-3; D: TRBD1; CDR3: CASSLGTVNSDTQYF; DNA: TGCGCCAGCAGCCTTGGGACAGTCAATTCAGATACGCAGTATTTC
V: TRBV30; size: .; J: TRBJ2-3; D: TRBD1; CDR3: CAWSFGRTGETDTQYF; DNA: TGTGCCTGGTCGTTCGGCAGGACAGGGGAGACAGATACGCAGTATTTT
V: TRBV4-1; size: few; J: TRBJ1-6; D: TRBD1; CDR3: CASSRQGGNSPLHF; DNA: TGTGCCAGCAGCCGCCAGGGGGGTAATTCACCCCTCCACTTT
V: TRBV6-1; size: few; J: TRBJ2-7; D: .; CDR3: CASSDRTRSYEQYF; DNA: TGTGCCAGCAGTGATCGCACACGCTCCTACGAGCAGTACTTC
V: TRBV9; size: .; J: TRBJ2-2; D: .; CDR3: CASSVDGGAGTGELFF; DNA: TGTGCCAGCAGCGTAGATGGAGGGGCGGGCACCGGGGAGCTGTTTTTT
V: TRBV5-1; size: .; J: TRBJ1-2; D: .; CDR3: CASSNRDGYTF; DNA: TGCGCCAGCAGCAACAGGGATGGCTACACCTTC
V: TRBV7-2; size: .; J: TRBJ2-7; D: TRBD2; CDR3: CASSSGLAGTYEQYF; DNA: TGTGCCAGCAGCTCCGGACTAGCGGGGACCTACGAGCAGTACTTC
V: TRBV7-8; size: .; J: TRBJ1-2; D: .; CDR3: CASSPLMRAGDYGYTF; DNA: TGTGCCAGCAGCCCCCTTATGAGGGCGGGGGACTATGGCTACACCTTC
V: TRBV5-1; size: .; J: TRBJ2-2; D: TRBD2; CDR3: CASSFASGRTGELFF; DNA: TGCGCCAGCAGCTTTGCTAGCGGGAGAACCGGGGAGCTGTTTTTT